This T cell receptor (beta chain) was captured by sequencing in a study of vaccination and CD4 T cells after COVID-19. Study-wide background: Cellular stimulation was performed using overlapping spike peptides derived from SARS-CoV-2, HCoV-NL63, HCoV-OC43 and HCoV-229E.

CD4+ T cells that had been cultured provided DNA sequenced with the Oncomine TCR Beta short-read assay. TCRdb called the PCR reads again in MiXCR, with one record for every CDR3 protein. The repertoire holds 20,000 to 25,000 distinct CDR3 sequences, with approximately 32% as singletons. Treatment specified: approximately nine-day PBMC culture with coronavirus spike peptide pools or control peptides (ViraFEST assay). On this clonotype: Its antigen remains unknown.

The receptor was derived from a human donor with COVID-19. Material: cultured CD4+ T cells from blood.

The CDR3 nucleotides are TGTGCCAGCAGCCCAACCCGGGACAACAATGAGCAGTTCTTC. This gives the protein CASSPTRDNNEQFF. The chain carries TRBV7-2 and TRBJ2-1; perhaps TRBD1 as D (6 bases). The CDR3 sequence is 14 residues long. Trimming took 5 bases from V and 5 from J, leaving 13 bases between them. Germline CDR1 is SGHTA and CDR2 is FQGNSA.